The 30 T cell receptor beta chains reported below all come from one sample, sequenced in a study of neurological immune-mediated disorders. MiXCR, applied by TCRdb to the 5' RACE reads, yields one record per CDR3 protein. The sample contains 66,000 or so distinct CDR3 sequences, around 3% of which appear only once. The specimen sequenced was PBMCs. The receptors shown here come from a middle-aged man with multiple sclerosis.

CDR3: CASSLAGQASNSPLHF. In DNA, the CDR3 is TGCGCCAGCAGCTTGGCTGGCCAGGCCTCCAATTCACCCCTCCACTTT. This chain joins TRBV5-1 and TRBJ1-6, with D uncertain. V shed 0 bases and J shed 7 bases, with 14 bases lying between them. Germline CDR1 is SGHRS and CDR2 is YFSETQ. This CDR3 is 16 amino acids long. The complete variable domain, with remaining parts taken from reference TRBV5-1 and TRBJ1-6, reads KAGVTQTPRYLIKTRGQQVTLSCSPISGHRSVSWYQQTPGQGLQFLFEYFSETQRNKGNFPGRFSGRQFSNSRSEMNVSTLELGDSALYLCASSLAGQASNSPLHFGNGTRLTVT.

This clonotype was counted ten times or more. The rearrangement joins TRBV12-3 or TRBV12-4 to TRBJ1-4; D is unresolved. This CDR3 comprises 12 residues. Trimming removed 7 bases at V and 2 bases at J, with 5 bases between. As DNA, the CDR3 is TGTGCCAGCAAACGTACTAATGAAAAACTGTTTTTT. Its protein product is CASKRTNEKLFF.

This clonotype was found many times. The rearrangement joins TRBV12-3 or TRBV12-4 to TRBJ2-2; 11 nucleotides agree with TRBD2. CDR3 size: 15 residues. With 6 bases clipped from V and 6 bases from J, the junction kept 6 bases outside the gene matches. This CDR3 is CASRSGTSGAGELFF. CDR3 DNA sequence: TGTGCCAGCAGATCCGGGACTAGCGGTGCCGGGGAGCTGTTTTTT.

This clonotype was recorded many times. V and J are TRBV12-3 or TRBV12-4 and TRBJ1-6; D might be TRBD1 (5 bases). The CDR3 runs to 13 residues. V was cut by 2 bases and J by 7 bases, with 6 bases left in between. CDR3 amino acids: CASSLNRNSPLHF. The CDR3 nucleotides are TGTGCCAGCAGTTTAAACAGGAATTCACCCCTCCACTTT.

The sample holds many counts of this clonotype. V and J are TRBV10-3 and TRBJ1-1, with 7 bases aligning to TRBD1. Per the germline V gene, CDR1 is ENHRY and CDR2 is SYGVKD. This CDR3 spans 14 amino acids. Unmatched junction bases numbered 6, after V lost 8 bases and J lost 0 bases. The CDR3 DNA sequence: TGTGCCATCGCCCTAGGGACAGTGAACACTGAAGCTTTCTTT. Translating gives CAIALGTVNTEAFF.

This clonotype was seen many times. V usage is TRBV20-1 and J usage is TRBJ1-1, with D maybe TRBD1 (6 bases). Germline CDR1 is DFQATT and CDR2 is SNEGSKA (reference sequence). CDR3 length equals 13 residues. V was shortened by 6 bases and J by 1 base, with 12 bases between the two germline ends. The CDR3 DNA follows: TGCAGTGCCCCGGGACAAACGAACACTGAAGCTTTCTTT. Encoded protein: CSAPGQTNTEAFF.

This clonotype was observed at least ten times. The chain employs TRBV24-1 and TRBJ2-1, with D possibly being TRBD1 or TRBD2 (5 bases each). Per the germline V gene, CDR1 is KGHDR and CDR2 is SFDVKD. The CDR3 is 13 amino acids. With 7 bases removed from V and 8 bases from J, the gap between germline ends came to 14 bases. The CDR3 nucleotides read TGTGCCACCAGGGGGGTCTTTGACGATGAGCAGTTCTTC. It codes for CATRGVFDDEQFF.

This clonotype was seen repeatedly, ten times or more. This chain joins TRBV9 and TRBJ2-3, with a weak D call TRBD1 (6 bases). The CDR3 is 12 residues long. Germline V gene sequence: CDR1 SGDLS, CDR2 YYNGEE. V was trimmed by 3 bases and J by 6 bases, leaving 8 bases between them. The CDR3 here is CASSAGADTQYF. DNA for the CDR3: TGTGCCAGCAGCGCAGGGGCGGATACGCAGTATTTT. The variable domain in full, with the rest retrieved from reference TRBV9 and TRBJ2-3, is DSGVTQTPKHLITATGQRVTLRCSPRSGDLSVYWYQQSLDQGLQFLIQYYNGEERAKGNILERFSAQQFPDLHSELNLSSLELGDSALYFCASSAGADTQYFGPGTRLTVL.

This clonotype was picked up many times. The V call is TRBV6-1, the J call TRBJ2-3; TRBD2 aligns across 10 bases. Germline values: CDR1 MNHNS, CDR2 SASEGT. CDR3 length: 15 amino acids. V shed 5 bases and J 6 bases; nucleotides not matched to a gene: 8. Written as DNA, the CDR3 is TGTGCCAGCAGTCGGGATAGCGGGGGGCGGGATACGCAGTATTTT. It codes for CASSRDSGGRDTQYF.

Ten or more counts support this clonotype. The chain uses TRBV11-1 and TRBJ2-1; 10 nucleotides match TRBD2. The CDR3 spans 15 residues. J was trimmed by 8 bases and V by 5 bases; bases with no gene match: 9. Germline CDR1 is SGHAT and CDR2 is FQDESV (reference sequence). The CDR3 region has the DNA TGTGCCAGCAGCATCACTAGCGGGGCTCTCTATGAGCAGTTCTTC. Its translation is CASSITSGALYEQFF.

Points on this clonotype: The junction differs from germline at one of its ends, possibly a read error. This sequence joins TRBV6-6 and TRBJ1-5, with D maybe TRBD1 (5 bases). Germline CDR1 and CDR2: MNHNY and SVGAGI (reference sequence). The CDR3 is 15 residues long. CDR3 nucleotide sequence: TGTGGCAGCAGTTCATCGGGGGGTTTACTCGAGACCCAGAATTTT. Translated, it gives CGSSSSGGLLETQNF.

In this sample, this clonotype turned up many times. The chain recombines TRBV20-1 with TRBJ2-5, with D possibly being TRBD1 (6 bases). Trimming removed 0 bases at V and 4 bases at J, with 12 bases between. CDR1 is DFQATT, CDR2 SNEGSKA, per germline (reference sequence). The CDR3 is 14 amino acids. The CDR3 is CSARESSQGETQYF. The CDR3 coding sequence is TGCAGTGCTAGAGAATCATCACAGGGAGAGACCCAGTACTTC.

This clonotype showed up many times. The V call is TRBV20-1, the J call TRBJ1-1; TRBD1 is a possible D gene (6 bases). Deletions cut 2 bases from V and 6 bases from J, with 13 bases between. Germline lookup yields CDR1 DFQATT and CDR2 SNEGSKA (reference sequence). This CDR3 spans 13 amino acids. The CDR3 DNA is TGCAGTGCTAGACATACAGGGTGGGCTGAAGCTTTCTTT. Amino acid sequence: CSARHTGWAEAFF.

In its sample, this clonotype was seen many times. CDR3 protein: CASTQTGTGVTEAFF. CDR3 nucleotides: TGTGCCAGCACTCAAACCGGGACAGGGGTCACTGAAGCTTTCTTT. This rearrangement joins TRBV7-9 to TRBJ1-1; 10 bases agree with TRBD1. The CDR3 is made up of 15 amino acids. The germline V gene encodes CDR1 SEHNR and CDR2 FQNEAQ (reference sequence). V was pared by 7 bases and J by 4 bases, with 9 bases of the junction left unmatched.

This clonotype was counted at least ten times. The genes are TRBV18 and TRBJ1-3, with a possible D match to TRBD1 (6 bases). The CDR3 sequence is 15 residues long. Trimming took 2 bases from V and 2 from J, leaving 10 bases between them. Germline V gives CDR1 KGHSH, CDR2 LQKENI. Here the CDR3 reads CASSPYRDTGNTIYF. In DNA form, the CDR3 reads TGTGCCAGCTCACCATACAGGGACACTGGAAACACCATATATTTT.

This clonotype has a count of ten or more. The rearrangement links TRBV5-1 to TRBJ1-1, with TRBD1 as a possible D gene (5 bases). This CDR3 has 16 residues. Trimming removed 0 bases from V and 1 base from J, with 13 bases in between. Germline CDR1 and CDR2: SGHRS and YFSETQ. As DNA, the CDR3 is TGCGCCAGCAGCTTGGCCGGTGGGGCTGGGAACACTGAAGCTTTCTTT. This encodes CASSLAGGAGNTEAFF.

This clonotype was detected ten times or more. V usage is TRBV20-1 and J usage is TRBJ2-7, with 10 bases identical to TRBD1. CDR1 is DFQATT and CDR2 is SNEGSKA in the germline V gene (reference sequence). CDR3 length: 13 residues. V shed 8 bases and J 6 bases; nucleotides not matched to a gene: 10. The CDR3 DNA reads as TGCAGTTGCCTTACCGGGACAGGGGTCGAGCAGTACTTC. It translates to CSCLTGTGVEQYF.

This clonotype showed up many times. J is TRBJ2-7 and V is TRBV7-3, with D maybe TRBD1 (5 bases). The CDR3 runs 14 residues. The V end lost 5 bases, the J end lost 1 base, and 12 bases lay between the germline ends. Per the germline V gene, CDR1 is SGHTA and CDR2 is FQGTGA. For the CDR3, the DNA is TGTGCCAGCAGCCTCCTACCAGGGTCCTACGAGCAGTACTTC. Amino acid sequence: CASSLLPGSYEQYF.

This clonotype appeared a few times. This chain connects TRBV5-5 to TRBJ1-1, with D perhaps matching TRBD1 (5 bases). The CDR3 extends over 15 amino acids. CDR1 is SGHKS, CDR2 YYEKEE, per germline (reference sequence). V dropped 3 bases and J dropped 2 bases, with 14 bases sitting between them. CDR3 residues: CASSWEGGVNTEAFF. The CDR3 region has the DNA TGTGCCAGCAGCTGGGAGGGAGGGGTTAACACTGAAGCTTTCTTT. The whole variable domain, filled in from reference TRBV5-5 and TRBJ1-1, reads DAGVTQSPTHLIKTRGQQVTLRCSPISGHKSVSWYQQVLGQGPQFIFQYYEKEERGRGNFPDRFSARQFPNYSSELNVNALLLGDSALYLCASSWEGGVNTEAFFGQGTRLTVV.

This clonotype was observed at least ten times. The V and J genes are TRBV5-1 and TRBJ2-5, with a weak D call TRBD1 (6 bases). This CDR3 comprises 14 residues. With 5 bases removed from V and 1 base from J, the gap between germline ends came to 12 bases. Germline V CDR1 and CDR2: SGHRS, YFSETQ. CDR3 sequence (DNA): TGCGCCAGCAGACAAGGACAGATCCAAGAGACCCAGTACTTC. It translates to CASRQGQIQETQYF. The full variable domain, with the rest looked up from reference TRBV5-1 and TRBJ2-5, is KAGVTQTPRYLIKTRGQQVTLSCSPISGHRSVSWYQQTPGQGLQFLFEYFSETQRNKGNFPGRFSGRQFSNSRSEMNVSTLELGDSALYLCASRQGQIQETQYFGPGTRLLVL.

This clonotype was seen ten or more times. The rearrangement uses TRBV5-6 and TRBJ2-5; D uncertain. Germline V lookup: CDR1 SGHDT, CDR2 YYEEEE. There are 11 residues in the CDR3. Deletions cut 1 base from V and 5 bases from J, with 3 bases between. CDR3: CASSLLETQYF. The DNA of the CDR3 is TGTGCCAGCAGCTTGTTGGAGACCCAGTACTTC. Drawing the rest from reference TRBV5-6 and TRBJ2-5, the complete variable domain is DAGVTQSPTHLIKTRGQQVTLRCSPKSGHDTVSWYQQALGQGPQFIFQYYEEEERQRGNFPDRFSGHQFPNYSSELNVNALLLGDSALYLCASSLLETQYFGPGTRLLVL.

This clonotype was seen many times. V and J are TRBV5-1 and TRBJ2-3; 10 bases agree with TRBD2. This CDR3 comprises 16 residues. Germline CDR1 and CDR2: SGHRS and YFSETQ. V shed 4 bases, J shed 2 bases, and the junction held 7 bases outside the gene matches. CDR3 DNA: TGCGCCAGCAGCCTCTCACTAGCGGGGAACACAGATACGCAGTATTTT. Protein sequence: CASSLSLAGNTDTQYF. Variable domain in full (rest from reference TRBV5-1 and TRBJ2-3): KAGVTQTPRYLIKTRGQQVTLSCSPISGHRSVSWYQQTPGQGLQFLFEYFSETQRNKGNFPGRFSGRQFSNSRSEMNVSTLELGDSALYLCASSLSLAGNTDTQYFGPGTRLTVL.

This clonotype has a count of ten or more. The CDR3 DNA reads as TGTGCCAGCAGAACCGGGACGGCGAACACTGAAGCTTTCTTT. Amino acids: CASRTGTANTEAFF. The V and J genes are TRBV5-5 and TRBJ1-1; a weak D match, TRBD1 (5 bases). The ends were cut back, 5 bases at V and 1 base at J, with 12 bases in the middle. This CDR3 contains 14 residues. The germline V gene encodes CDR1 SGHKS and CDR2 YYEKEE (reference sequence).

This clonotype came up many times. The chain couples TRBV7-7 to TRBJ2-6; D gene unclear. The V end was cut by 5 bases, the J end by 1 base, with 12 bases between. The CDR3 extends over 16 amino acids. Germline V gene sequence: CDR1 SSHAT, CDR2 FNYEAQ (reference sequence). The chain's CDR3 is CASSPPPGSGANVLTF. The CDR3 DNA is TGTGCCAGCAGCCCCCCTCCCGGGTCTGGGGCCAACGTCCTGACTTTC. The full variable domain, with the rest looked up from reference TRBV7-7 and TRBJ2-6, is GAGVSQSPRYKVTKRGQDVTLRCDPISSHATLYWYQQALGQGPEFLTYFNYEAQPDKSGLPSDRFSAERPEGSISTLTIQRTEQRDSAMYRCASSPPPGSGANVLTFGAGSRLTVL.

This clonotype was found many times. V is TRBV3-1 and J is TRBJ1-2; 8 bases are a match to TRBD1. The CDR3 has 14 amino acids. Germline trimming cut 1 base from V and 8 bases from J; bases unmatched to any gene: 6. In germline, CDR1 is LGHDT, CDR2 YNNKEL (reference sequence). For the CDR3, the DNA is TGTGCCAGCAGCCAAGCAGGGGGCGCAGGGGGCTACACCTTC. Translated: CASSQAGGAGGYTF.

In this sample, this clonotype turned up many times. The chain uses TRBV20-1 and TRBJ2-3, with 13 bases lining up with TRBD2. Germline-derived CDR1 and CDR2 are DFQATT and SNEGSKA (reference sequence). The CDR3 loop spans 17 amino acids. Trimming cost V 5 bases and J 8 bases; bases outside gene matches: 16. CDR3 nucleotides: TGCAGTGCTCCCCCCGCCCCCACTAGCGGGGGGGCGGGTACGCAGTATTTT. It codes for CSAPPAPTSGGAGTQYF.

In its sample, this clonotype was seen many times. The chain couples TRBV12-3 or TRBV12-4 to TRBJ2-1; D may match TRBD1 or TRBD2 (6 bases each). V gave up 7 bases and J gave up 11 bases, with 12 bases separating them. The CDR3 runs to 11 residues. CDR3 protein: CASNLGGQQFF. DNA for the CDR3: TGTGCCAGCAACCTGGGGGGCCAGCAGTTCTTC.

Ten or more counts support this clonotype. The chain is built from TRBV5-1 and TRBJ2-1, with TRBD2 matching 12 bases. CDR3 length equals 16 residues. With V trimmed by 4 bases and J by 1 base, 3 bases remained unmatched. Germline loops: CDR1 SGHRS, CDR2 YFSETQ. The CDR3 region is CASSRTSGDSYNEQFF. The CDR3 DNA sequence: TGCGCCAGCAGCAGGACTAGCGGGGATTCCTACAATGAGCAGTTCTTC.

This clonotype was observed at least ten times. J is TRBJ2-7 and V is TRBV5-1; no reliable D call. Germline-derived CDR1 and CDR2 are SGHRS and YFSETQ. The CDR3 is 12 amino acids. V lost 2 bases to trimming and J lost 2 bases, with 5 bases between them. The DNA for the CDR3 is TGCGCCAGCAGCTTAAGGCCCTACGAGCAGTACTTC. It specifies CASSLRPYEQYF.

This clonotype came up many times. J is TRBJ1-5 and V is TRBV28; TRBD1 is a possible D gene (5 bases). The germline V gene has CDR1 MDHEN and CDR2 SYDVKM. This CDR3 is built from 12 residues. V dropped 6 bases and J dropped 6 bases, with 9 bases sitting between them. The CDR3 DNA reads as TGTGCCAGCAGGGGGCCCGCTCAGCCCCAGCATTTT. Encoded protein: CASRGPAQPQHF. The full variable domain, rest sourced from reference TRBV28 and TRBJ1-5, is DVKVTQSSRYLVKRTGEKVFLECVQDMDHENMFWYRQDPGLGLRLIYFSYDVKMKEKGDIPEGYSVSREKKERFSLILESASTNQTSMYLCASRGPAQPQHFGDGTRLSIL.